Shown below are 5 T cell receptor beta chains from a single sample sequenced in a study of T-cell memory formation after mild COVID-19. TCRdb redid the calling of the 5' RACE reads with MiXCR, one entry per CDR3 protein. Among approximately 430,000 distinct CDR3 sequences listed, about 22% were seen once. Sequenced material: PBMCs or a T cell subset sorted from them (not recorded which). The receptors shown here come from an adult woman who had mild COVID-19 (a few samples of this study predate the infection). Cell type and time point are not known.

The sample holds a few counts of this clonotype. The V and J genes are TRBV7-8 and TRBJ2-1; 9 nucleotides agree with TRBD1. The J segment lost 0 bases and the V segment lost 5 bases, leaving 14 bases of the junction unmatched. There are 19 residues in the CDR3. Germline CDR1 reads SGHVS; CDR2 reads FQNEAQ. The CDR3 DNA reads TGTGCCAGCAGCGTCTCCGGGACAGGGCGCCTGGGCTCCTACAATGAGCAGTTCTTC. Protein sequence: CASSVSGTGRLGSYNEQFF.

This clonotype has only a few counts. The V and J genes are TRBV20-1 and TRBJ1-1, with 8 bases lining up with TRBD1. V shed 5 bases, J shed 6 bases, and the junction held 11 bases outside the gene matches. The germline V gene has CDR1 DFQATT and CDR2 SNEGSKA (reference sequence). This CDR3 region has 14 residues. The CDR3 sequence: CSAPLQQGGAEAFF. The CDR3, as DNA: TGCAGTGCTCCTTTACAACAGGGGGGTGCTGAAGCTTTCTTT.

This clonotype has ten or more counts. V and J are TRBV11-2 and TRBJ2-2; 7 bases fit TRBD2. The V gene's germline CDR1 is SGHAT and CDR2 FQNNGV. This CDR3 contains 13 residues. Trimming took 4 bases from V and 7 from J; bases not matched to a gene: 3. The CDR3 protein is CASSWGGNGELFF. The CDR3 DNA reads TGTGCCAGCAGCTGGGGGGGTAACGGGGAGCTGTTTTTT.

The CDR3: CSVLAGGTYEQYF. The CDR3, as DNA: TGCAGCGTCCTAGCGGGAGGGACCTACGAGCAGTACTTC. This chain uses TRBV29-1 with TRBJ2-7; 12 nucleotides match TRBD2. Losses at the gene ends were 6 bases for V and 2 bases for J; bases not matched to a gene: 2. This CDR3 is built from 13 residues. Germline V gives CDR1 SQVTM, CDR2 ANQGSEA.

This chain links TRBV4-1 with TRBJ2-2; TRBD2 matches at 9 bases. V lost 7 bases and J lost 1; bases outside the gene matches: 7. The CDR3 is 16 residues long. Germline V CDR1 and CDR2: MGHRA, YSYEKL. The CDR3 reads CASNPISGGNTGELFF. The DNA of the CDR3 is TGCGCCAGCAACCCTATTAGCGGGGGGAACACCGGGGAGCTGTTTTTT.